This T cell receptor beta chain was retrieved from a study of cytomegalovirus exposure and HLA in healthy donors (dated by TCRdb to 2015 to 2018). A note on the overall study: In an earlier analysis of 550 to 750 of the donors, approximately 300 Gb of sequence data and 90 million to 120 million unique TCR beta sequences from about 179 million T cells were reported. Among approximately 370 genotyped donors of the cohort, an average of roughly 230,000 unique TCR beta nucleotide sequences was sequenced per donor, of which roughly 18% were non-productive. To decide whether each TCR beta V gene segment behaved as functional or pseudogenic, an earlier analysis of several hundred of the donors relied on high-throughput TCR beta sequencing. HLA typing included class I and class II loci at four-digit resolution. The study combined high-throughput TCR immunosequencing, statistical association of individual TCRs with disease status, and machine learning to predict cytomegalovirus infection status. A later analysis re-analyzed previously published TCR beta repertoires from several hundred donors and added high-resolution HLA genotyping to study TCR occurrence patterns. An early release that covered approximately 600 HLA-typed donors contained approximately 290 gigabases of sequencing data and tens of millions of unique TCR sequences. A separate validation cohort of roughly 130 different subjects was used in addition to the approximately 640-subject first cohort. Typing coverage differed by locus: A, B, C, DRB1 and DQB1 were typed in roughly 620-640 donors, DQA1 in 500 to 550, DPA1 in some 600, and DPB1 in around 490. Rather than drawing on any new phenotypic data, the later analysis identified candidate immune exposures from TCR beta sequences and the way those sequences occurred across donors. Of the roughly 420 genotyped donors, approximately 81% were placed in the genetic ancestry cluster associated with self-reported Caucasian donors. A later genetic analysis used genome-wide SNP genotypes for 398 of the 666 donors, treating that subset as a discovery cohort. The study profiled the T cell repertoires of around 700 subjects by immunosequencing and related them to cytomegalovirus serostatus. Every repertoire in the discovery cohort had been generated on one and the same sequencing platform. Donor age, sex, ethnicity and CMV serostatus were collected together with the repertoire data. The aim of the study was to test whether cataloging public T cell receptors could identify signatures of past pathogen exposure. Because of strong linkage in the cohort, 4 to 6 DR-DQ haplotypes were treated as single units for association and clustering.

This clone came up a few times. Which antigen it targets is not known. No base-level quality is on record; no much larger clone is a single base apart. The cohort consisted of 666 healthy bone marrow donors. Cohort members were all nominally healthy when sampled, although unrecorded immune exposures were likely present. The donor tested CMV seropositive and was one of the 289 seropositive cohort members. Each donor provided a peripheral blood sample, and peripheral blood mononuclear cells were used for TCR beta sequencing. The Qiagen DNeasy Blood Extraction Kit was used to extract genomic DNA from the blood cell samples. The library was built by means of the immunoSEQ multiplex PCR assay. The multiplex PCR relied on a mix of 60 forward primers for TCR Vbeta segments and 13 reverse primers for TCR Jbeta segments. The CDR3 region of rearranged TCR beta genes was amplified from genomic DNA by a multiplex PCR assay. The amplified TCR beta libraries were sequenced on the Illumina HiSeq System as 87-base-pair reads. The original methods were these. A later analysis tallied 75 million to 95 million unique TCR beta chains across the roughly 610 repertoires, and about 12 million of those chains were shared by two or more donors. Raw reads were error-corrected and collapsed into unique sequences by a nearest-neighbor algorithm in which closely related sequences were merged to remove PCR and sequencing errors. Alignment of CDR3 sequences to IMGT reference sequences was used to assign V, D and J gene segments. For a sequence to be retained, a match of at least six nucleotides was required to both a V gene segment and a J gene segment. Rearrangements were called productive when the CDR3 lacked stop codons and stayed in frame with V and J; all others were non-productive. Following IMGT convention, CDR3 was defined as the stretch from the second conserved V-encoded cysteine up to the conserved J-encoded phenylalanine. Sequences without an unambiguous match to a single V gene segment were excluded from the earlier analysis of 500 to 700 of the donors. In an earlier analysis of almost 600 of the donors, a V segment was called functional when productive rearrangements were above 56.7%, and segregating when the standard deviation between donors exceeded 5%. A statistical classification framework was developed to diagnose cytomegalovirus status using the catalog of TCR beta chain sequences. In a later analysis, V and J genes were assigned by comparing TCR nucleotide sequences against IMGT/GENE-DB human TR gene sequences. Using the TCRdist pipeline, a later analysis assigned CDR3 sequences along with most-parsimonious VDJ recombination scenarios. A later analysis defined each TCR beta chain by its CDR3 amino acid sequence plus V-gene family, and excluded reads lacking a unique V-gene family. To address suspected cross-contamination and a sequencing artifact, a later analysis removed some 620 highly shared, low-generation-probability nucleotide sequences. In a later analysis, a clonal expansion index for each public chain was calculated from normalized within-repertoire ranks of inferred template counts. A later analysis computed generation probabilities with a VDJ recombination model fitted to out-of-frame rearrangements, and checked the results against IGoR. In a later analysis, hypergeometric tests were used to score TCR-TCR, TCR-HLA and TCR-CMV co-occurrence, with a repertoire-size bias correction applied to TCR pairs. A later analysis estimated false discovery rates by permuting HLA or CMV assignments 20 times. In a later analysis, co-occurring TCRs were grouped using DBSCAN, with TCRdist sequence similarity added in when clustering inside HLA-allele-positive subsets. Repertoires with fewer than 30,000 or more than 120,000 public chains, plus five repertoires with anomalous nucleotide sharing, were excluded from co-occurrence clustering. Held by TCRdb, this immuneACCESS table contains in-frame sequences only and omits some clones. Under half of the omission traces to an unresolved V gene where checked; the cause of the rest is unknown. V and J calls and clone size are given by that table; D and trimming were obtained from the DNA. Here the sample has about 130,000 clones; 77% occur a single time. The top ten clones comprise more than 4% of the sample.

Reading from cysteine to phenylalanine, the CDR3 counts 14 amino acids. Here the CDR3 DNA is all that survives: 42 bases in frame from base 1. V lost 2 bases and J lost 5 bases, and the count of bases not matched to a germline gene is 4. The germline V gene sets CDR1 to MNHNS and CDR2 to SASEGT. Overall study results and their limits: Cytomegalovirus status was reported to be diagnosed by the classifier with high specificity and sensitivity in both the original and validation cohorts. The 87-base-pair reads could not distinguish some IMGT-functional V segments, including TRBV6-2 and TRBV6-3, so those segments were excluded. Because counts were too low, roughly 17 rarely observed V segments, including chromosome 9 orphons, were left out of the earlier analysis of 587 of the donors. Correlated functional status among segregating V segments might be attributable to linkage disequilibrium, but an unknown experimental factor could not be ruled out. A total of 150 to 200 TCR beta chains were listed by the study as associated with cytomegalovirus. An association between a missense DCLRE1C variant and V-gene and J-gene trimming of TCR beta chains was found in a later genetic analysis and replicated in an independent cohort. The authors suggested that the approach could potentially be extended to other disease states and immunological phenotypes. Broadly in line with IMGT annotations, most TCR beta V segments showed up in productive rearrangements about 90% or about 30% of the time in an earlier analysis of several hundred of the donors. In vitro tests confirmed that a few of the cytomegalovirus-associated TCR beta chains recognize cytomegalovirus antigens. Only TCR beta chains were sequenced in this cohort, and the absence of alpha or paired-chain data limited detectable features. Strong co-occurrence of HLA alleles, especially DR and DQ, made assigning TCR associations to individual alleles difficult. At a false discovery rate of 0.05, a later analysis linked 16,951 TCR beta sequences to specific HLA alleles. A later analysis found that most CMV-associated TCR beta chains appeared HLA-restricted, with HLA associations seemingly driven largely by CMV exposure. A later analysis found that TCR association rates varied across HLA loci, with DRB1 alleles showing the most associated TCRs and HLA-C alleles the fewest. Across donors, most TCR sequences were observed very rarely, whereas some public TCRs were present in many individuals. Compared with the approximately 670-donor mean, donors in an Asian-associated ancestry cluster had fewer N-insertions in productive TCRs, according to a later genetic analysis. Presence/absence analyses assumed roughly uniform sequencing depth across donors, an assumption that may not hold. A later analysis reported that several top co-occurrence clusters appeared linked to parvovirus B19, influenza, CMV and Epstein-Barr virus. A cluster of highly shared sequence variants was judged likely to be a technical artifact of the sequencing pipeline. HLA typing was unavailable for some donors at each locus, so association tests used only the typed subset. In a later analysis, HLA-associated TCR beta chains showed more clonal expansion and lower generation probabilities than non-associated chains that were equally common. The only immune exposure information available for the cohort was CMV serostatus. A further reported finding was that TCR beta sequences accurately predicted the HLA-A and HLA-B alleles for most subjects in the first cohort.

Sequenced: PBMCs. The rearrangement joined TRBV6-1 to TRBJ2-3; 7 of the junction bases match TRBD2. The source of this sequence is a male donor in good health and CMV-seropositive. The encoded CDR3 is CASSERGEGDTQYF. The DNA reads TGTGCCAGCAGTGAACGAGGGGAGGGAGATACGCAGTATTTT.